Presented here are 8 T cell receptor beta chains from one specimen sequenced in a study of cytomegalovirus exposure and HLA in healthy donors listed by TCRdb under 2017. Libraries were built with the immunoSEQ multiplex PCR assay. The multiplex PCR relied on a mix of 60 forward primers for TCR Vbeta segments and 13 reverse primers for TCR Jbeta segments. In its TCRdb copy, this immuneACCESS table keeps in-frame sequences only and misses some clones. Where compared with another copy, unresolved V genes explain less than half of these, and the others have no known cause. The sample has over 150,000 clones on record, about 76% of them singletons. The ten top clones hold approximately 8% of the sample. Specimen: PBMCs. Receptor source: a man aged 30 to 45 in good health and CMV-seropositive.

This clone has just a few counts. The chain employs TRBV15 and TRBJ1-3; D gene unclear. Germline V gene lookup returns CDR1 LNHNV and CDR2 YYDKDF (reference sequence). The CDR3 length is 17 residues. V dropped 3 bases and J dropped 2 bases, with 17 bases sitting between them. CDR3 sequence (DNA): TGTGCCACCAGCAGGGGCTTCGTTGGAGGGACTGGAAACACCATATATTTT. This gives the protein CATSRGFVGGTGNTIYF.

The chain joins TRBV10-3 to TRBJ1-5; D remains ambiguous. With 11 bases removed from V and 3 bases from J, the gap between germline ends came to 14 bases. The CDR3 is made up of 13 amino acids. CDR1 is ENHRY, CDR2 SYGVKD, per germline. The CDR3 here is CARARDLNQPQHF. The DNA of the CDR3 is TGTGCCCGAGCGAGGGATCTCAATCAGCCCCAGCATTTT.

This clone was recorded only once. The rearrangement uses TRBV27 and TRBJ1-1; 9 bases line up with TRBD1. V shed 2 bases and J 5 bases; nucleotides not matched to a gene: 3. CDR3 length: 14 amino acids. Germline assignment: CDR1 MNHEY and CDR2 SMNVEV (reference sequence). CDR3: CASSLNRGRTEAFF. The CDR3 DNA reads as TGTGCCAGCAGTTTAAACAGGGGGCGGACTGAAGCTTTCTTT.

The gene calls are TRBV4-2 and TRBJ2-3, with D possibly TRBD2 on 7 matching bases. The ends were cut back, 1 base at V and 0 bases at J, with 23 bases in the middle. The germline V gene has CDR1 LGHNA and CDR2 YNFKEQ. The CDR3 runs 20 residues. The CDR3 spells CASSQAGGGGALWSTDTQYF. In DNA, the CDR3 is TGTGCCAGCAGCCAAGCGGGGGGAGGGGGGGCGCTTTGGAGCACAGATACGCAGTATTTT.

The chain combines TRBV7-3 with TRBJ2-3; D is possibly TRBD2 (6 bases). Germline loops: CDR1 SGHTA, CDR2 FQGTGA. Trimming took 8 bases from V and 0 from J, leaving 9 bases between them. This CDR3 is built from 13 residues. In DNA form, the CDR3 reads TGTGCCAGCGCGGGGCCTAGCACAGATACGCAGTATTTT. It encodes CASAGPSTDTQYF.

This clone was counted only a few times. The chain is built from TRBV5-4 and TRBJ2-1, with 11 nucleotides matching TRBD2. The CDR3 covers 15 residues. Germline assignment: CDR1 SGHNT and CDR2 YYREEE (reference sequence). V was pared by 4 bases and J by 5 bases, with 5 bases of the junction left unmatched. CDR3 in DNA: TGTGCCAGCAGCAGCCCACTAGCGGGAGACAATGAGCAGTTCTTC. This codes for CASSSPLAGDNEQFF.

The chain couples TRBV4-3 to TRBJ2-3; 7 bases are a match to TRBD2. V lost 4 bases, J lost 3 bases, and 10 bases stayed unmatched. Germline CDR1 and CDR2: LGHNA and YSLEER. This CDR3 spans 16 amino acids. CDR3 region: CASSPLKAGSTDTQYF. The CDR3 DNA sequence: TGCGCCAGCAGCCCCCTAAAAGCGGGGAGTACAGATACGCAGTATTTT.

This chain uses TRBV4-1 with TRBJ2-1; D remains ambiguous. V was trimmed by 0 bases and J by 8 bases, leaving 11 bases between them. The germline V gene has CDR1 MGHRA and CDR2 YSYEKL. The length of the CDR3 is 14 residues. CDR3 coding DNA: TGCGCCAGCAGCCAAGATCGTGGCCTCCATGAGCAGTTCTTC. This sequence encodes CASSQDRGLHEQFF.